The TCR beta chain under discussion was sequenced for a study of shared clonotypes between healthy human individuals (dated by TCRdb to the early 2020s). Turning to the overall study: A couple of women and three men aged 18 to 49 years were included in the cohort. Blood TCR repertoires of roughly five healthy adults were deeply sequenced to estimate repertoire size and the extent of clonotype sharing between individuals. To increase sequencing depth and limit assay-specific biases, TCR repertoire library preparation and sequencing were carried out by different laboratories using diverse techniques. Between about 0.8 and 9 billion PBMCs per donor were obtained by leukapheresis. For each donor, CD4 naive and CD4 memory were each given three plates, CD8 naive was given two plates, and CD8 memory was given one plate. Overall results and qualifications from the work: Only blood was sampled, and tissue TCR repertoires likely differ from those in blood. The small number of donors limited the genetic and exposure-history diversity represented. Rarefaction of sorted-subset datasets indicated incomplete sequencing despite the large sequencing depth. Pairwise subsampling led to the expectation that sequencing depth would affect the degree of clonotype sharing among donors. Naive subsets generally had larger estimated clonotype richness than memory subsets. Higher generation probabilities were observed for clonotypes shared by all four sorted-subset donors than for non-shared clonotypes. Sharing across several donors was observed for approximately 5% of naive CD4, over 3% of naive CD8, 2% to 2.5% of memory CD4, and around 0.42% of memory CD8 clonotypes.

Using the deep immunoSEQ assay, multiplex PCR amplified TCR CDR3 regions from genomic DNA. Extracted genomic DNA from each cell subset was distributed evenly across all wells of several immunoSEQ 96-well plates, and each plate was treated as a replicate. For sorted subsets, 200 to 250 ng of genomic DNA, equivalent to 25,000 to 35,000 T cell genomes, went into each replicate PCR. Purified libraries were measured with a Qubit 3.0 fluorometer, size-checked on a Bioanalyzer 2100, and measured again with the KAPA Library Quantification kit. Each immunoSEQ 96-well plate was sequenced on its own single-read 150-cycle Illumina NextSeq 550 flow cell. The original pipeline was this. The immunoSEQ output contained only junctional sequences without quality scores, so filtering could not match that applied to full-length reads. Sequences were annotated with PyIR, a Python wrapper for IgBLAST v1.9, using IMGT germline references to assign V/J genes and CDR3. Reads were removed for weak V/J assignments (E-value above 1e-6), missing CDR3, stop codons, out-of-frame junctions, or ambiguous translated residues. A V3J clonotype was defined by an identical inferred V gene, J gene, and CDR3 amino acid sequence. The percentage overlap between two repertoires was calculated by dividing the number of shared unique clonotypes by the size of the smaller repertoire. RTK rarefaction, the Chao1 estimator, and Recon v2.1 estimates of unobserved clonotypes were used to assess repertoire richness. Generation probabilities for all TCRbeta clonotypes obtained by the gDNA method from a handful of donors were computed using OLGA. Entries here come from immuneACCESS through TCRdb and include only in-frame sequences with V and J called. Some clones fail to appear in such tables; in the studies checked, an unresolved V gene covers under half of the shortfall, and the cause of the remainder is unknown. V, J and clone size were drawn from that table, and D and trimming were deduced from the DNA. This sample lists about 2.1 million clones; around 95% were detected once. Clones ranked in the top ten supply around 1.8% of the sample.

CD8 naive samples were obtained by positive selection for CCR7 among CD45RO-negative cells, yielding a CD45RA+CCR7+ population from which TemRA cells were excluded. Healthy HIV-negative adults with no recently reported acute infections or vaccinations were included as donors. Every donor was a Caucasian adult living in Nashville, Tennessee, USA. After blood collection by leukapheresis, PBMCs were isolated using Ficoll-Histopaque density gradient centrifugation and then cryopreserved in the vapor phase of liquid nitrogen. Analytical flow cytometry was used to check the purity and quantity of every magnetically sorted T cell population. Genomic DNA was isolated from every sorted fraction and measured by UV absorbance on a Nanodrop 2000c. As for this clone: There is no known antigen for this receptor. No clone much larger than this one lies a single base away; base qualities are absent.

Taken from the germline V gene, the CDR1 and CDR2 loops are MDHEN and SYDVKM. The CDR3 holds 15 amino acids from the cysteine to the phenylalanine. The only DNA kept is the CDR3, 45 bases in frame from the first base. V is shortened by 6 bases, J by 1 base, and the region joining them spans 14 bases. Recombination joined TRBV28 with TRBJ2-3; the D gene could be TRBD1 or TRBD2, each one agreeing over 5 bases. The receptor's source is a man aged 18 to 30 in good health. Some clones in this sample may be carry-over from other donors' samples. Sequences were obtained from naive CD8+ T cells from PBMCs. According to the study, the label for this sample's cell subset or site signals: CD45RA+CCR7+. Here the CDR3 is given as CASSRARGGTDTQYF. The DNA sequence is given as TGTGCCAGCAGCCGGGCGAGGGGCGGCACAGATACGCAGTATTTT.